The 25 T cell receptor beta chains presented below share a single source sample, sequenced in a study of blood T cell repertoires in COVID-19. Profiled with immunoSEQ multiplex PCR; TCRdb holds only in-frame clones, not every one. This sample carries about 49,000 clones, about 83% of them seen once, and the ten largest clones take approximately 1.4%. Sample: peripheral blood. These receptors came from a man between 50 and 59 years old with acute or convalescent COVID-19.

There are a few counts of this clone. The J gene is TRBJ1-5, the V gene TRBV4-2; TRBD1 is a possible D gene (6 bases). The CDR3 extends over 13 amino acids. V gave up 4 bases and J gave up 4 bases, with 8 bases separating them. Germline V gives CDR1 LGHNA, CDR2 YNFKEQ. CDR3 loop: CASSPDRNQPQHF. CDR3 in DNA: TGTGCCAGCAGCCCCGACAGGAATCAGCCCCAGCATTTT.

The chain couples TRBV19 to TRBJ2-3, with D maybe TRBD2 (6 bases). Trimming left V 8 bases short and J 0 bases short, with 12 bases between. This CDR3 is built from 14 residues. Germline loops: CDR1 LNHDA, CDR2 SQIVND (reference sequence). The CDR3, as DNA: TGTGCCAGTGTAACGCGGGGTAGCACAGATACGCAGTATTTT. It specifies CASVTRGSTDTQYF.

The rearrangement links TRBV28 to TRBJ1-3; 8 bases line up with TRBD1. Germline V gene data show CDR1 as MDHEN and CDR2 as SYDVKM. V lost 4 bases, J lost 0 bases, and 26 bases stayed unmatched. CDR3 size: 23 residues. Here the CDR3 reads CASSSPSGQGRFPNYSSGNTIYF. DNA for the CDR3: TGTGCCAGCAGTTCACCCTCTGGACAGGGTAGATTCCCCAATTACAGCTCTGGAAACACCATATATTTT. Drawing the rest from reference TRBV28 and TRBJ1-3, the complete variable domain is DVKVTQSSRYLVKRTGEKVFLECVQDMDHENMFWYRQDPGLGLRLIYFSYDVKMKEKGDIPEGYSVSREKKERFSLILESASTNQTSMYLCASSSPSGQGRFPNYSSGNTIYFGEGSWLTVV.

V is TRBV24-1 and J is TRBJ1-5; D is perhaps TRBD1 (6 bases). Per germline, CDR1 KGHDR and CDR2 SFDVKD. With 4 bases removed from V and 7 bases from J, the gap between germline ends came to 13 bases. The length of the CDR3 is 14 residues. CDR3 loop: CATSDPGRGQPQHF. In DNA form, the CDR3 reads TGTGCCACCAGTGACCCAGGGAGGGGGCAGCCCCAGCATTTT.

This clone was observed once. The chain is built from TRBV28 and TRBJ2-7; D remains ambiguous. V was pared by 5 bases and J by 3 bases, with 5 bases between. CDR1 MDHEN and CDR2 SYDVKM come from the germline V gene. The CDR3 has 11 amino acids. CDR3 sequence (DNA): TGTGCCAGCAGTCAATTCTACGAGCAGTACTTC. This gives the protein CASSQFYEQYF.

The J gene is TRBJ2-5, the V gene TRBV29-1, with D possibly being TRBD2 (6 bases). Trimming stripped 6 bases from V and 1 base from J, with 15 bases between. Germline CDR1 reads SQVTM; CDR2 reads ANQGSEA. The CDR3 length is 14 residues. CDR3 in amino acids: CSVEGRRGQETQYF. CDR3 DNA sequence: TGCAGCGTGGAGGGTCGGAGGGGCCAAGAGACCCAGTACTTC.

Turning to this clone: Relative to the germline gene, one junction end is altered; a read error may explain this. The chain carries TRBV4-1 and TRBJ1-5; D is uncertain. Germline V gene lookup returns CDR1 MGHRA and CDR2 YSYEKL. The CDR3 length is 14 residues. For the CDR3, the DNA is TGCGCCAGCACCCAAACAGTTGGCAATCAGCCCCAGCATTTT. It codes for CASTQTVGNQPQHF.

There are a few counts of this clone. The V call is TRBV7-2, the J call TRBJ1-2; no clear D gene. Deletions cut 7 bases from V and 7 bases from J, with 28 bases between. This CDR3 has 17 amino acids. Germline CDR1 and CDR2: SGHTA and FQGNSA. Here the CDR3 DNA reads TGTGCCAGCAACCCCGCGGGCTGGAGCCCTGAGGGTGGTGGCTACACCTTC. This sequence encodes CASNPAGWSPEGGGYTF.

The genes are TRBV7-9 and TRBJ1-3; D is unresolved. Trimming removed 6 bases from V and 4 bases from J, with 16 bases in between. Germline V gene data show CDR1 as SEHNR and CDR2 as FQNEAQ (reference sequence). This CDR3 has 15 amino acids. CDR3 sequence: CASSASSTRGNTIYF. CDR3 coding DNA: TGTGCCAGCAGTGCTTCCTCAACCAGGGGAAACACCATATATTTT.

The chain is built from TRBV5-4 and TRBJ2-2; the match to TRBD1 covers 8 bases. Germline lookup yields CDR1 SGHNT and CDR2 YYREEE (reference sequence). V dropped 2 bases and J dropped 4; count of bases not matched to a gene: 7. CDR3 length: 16 residues. This chain's CDR3 is CASSLKIRGRTGELFF. The CDR3, as DNA: TGTGCCAGCAGCTTAAAAATCAGGGGGCGCACCGGGGAGCTGTTTTTT.

The chain has TRBV7-6 and TRBJ2-1, with a tentative D call TRBD2 (6 bases). V shed 5 bases and J shed 3 bases, with 14 bases lying between them. CDR3 length equals 15 residues. Germline CDR1 SGHVS, CDR2 FNYEAQ. The CDR3 nucleotides are TGTGCCAGCAGCGTTTCCGGGACTTTCTACAATGAGCAGTTCTTC. Its translation: CASSVSGTFYNEQFF.

V gene TRBV10-3 combines with J gene TRBJ1-1; 8 nucleotides align to TRBD1. J lost 5 bases, V lost 6 bases, and 11 bases had no gene match. The CDR3 sequence is 15 residues long. From germline, CDR1 is ENHRY and CDR2 SYGVKD. The CDR3 DNA is TGTGCCATCAGGGACAGGGTTAGAGGTTTAACTGAAGCTTTCTTT. Translated, it gives CAIRDRVRGLTEAFF.

The J gene is TRBJ2-7, the V gene TRBV6-2 or TRBV6-3; D ambiguous. CDR3 size: 13 residues. CDR1 MNHEY and CDR2 SVGEGT come from the germline V gene. V was shortened by 2 bases and J by 1 base, with 6 bases between the two germline ends. For the CDR3, the DNA is TGTGCCAGCAGTTACAGACTGTCCTACGAGCAGTACTTC. It specifies CASSYRLSYEQYF.

This clone was detected only a few times. The chain is built from TRBV21-1 and TRBJ2-2; whether TRBD1, the table's D call, matches the DNA was not checked. TRBV21-1 corresponds to a pseudogene. The CDR3 contains 16 residues. The CDR3 nucleotides read TGTGCCAGCAGCAAAAGCGACAGGGAGAACACCGGGGAGCTGTTTTTT. Its protein is CASSKSDRENTGELFF.

The genes are TRBV5-1 and TRBJ2-2, with 7 nucleotides matching TRBD1. V lost 1 base, J lost 4 bases, and 4 bases stayed unmatched. The CDR3 is 15 residues long. Looked up from germline, CDR1 is SGHRS and CDR2 is YFSETQ. CDR3 in amino acids: CASSLKGAGTGELFF. The CDR3 DNA reads TGCGCCAGCAGCTTGAAGGGGGCGGGCACCGGGGAGCTGTTTTTT.

The chain joins TRBV6-2 or TRBV6-3 to TRBJ2-3; TRBD2 aligns across 9 bases. The ends lost 6 bases at V and 1 base at J; junction bases unmatched: 5. The CDR3 length is 15 residues. Per germline, CDR1 MNHEY and CDR2 SVGEGT. This CDR3 reads CASSGTSRGTDTQYF. The DNA for the CDR3 is TGTGCCAGCAGCGGGACTAGCCGAGGCACAGATACGCAGTATTTT.

This clone was picked up one time. V usage is TRBV10-3 and J usage is TRBJ1-2; D is undetermined. V lost 6 bases and J lost 4, with 18 bases in between. CDR1 is ENHRY and CDR2 is SYGVKD in the germline V gene. The CDR3 has 15 residues. In nucleotides, the CDR3 is TGTGCCATCAGAACGCTAACCGGGGTTGGCTATGGCTACACCTTC. Translation gives CAIRTLTGVGYGYTF.

The rearrangement joins TRBV28 to TRBJ1-1; D gene uncertain. The CDR3 length is 11 residues. Trimming took 7 bases from V and 11 from J, leaving 14 bases between them. Germline V gene data show CDR1 as MDHEN and CDR2 as SYDVKM. The CDR3 loop is CASKTHLGAFF. The CDR3 coding sequence is TGTGCCAGCAAGACTCACCTCGGGGCTTTCTTT.

The rearrangement uses TRBV23-1 and TRBJ2-7, with 7 bases fitting TRBD2. TRBV23-1 is annotated as an ORF whose role is uncertain. V gave up 4 bases and J gave up 5 bases; unmatched junction bases: 8. This CDR3 has 14 residues. For the CDR3, the DNA is TGCGCCAGCAGTCGAGGAAAGCGGGGCCACGAGCAGTACTTC. Its translation: CASSRGKRGHEQYF.

The chain combines TRBV6-5 with TRBJ2-3, with D possibly matching TRBD2 (5 bases). V was clipped by 0 bases and J by 14 bases, with 21 bases between them. This CDR3 is 15 amino acids long. Germline CDR1 is MNHEY and CDR2 is SVGAGI. The chain's CDR3 is CASSYSSAPSVRVYF. The CDR3 DNA sequence: TGTGCCAGCAGTTACTCGAGTGCCCCGTCCGTGCGGGTGTATTTT.

The chain uses TRBV27 and TRBJ2-2, with 9 bases matching TRBD1. Germline CDR1 MNHEY, CDR2 SMNVEV (reference sequence). V shed 6 bases, J shed 6 bases, and the junction held 14 bases outside the gene matches. The CDR3 sequence is 17 residues long. CDR3 nucleotide sequence: TGTGCCAGCAGGCATCCAGGGACAGGGAAGGCCGCCGGGGAGCTGTTTTTT. Amino acid sequence: CASRHPGTGKAAGELFF.

This clone occurred a few times. This chain links TRBV28 with TRBJ1-4, with 9 bases aligning to TRBD1. V lost 5 bases to trimming and J lost 8 bases; unmatched junction nucleotides: 12. This CDR3 spans 16 amino acids. Germline V gene sequence: CDR1 MDHEN, CDR2 SYDVKM. CDR3 in amino acids: CASSKGQGRVREKLFF. DNA for the CDR3: TGTGCCAGCAGTAAGGGACAGGGTAGGGTTAGAGAAAAACTGTTTTTT.

This chain connects TRBV30 to TRBJ1-2; 10 nucleotides match TRBD1. Per the germline V gene, CDR1 is GTSNPN and CDR2 is SVGIG (reference sequence). The CDR3 length is 15 residues. The V segment lost 0 bases and the J segment 1 base; nucleotides outside the gene matches: 2. CDR3: CAWSVGQGVNYGYTF. The CDR3 DNA sequence: TGTGCCTGGAGTGTCGGACAGGGGGTTAACTATGGCTACACCTTC. Filled out from reference TRBV30 and TRBJ1-2, the complete variable domain reads SQTIHQWPATLVQPVGSPLSLECTVEGTSNPNLYWYRQAAGRGLQLLFYSVGIGQISSEVPQNLSASRPQDRQFILSSKKLLLSDSGFYLCAWSVGQGVNYGYTFGSGTRLTVV.

This chain uses TRBV28 with TRBJ2-3, with 10 positions matching TRBD1. V shed 8 bases, J shed 8 bases, and the junction held 4 bases outside the gene matches. CDR1 and CDR2 (germline): MDHEN, SYDVKM. The CDR3 covers 12 residues. The CDR3 protein is CASGQGGGTQYF. The CDR3 coding sequence is TGTGCCAGCGGACAGGGGGGTGGTACGCAGTATTTT.

The chain recombines TRBV5-1 with TRBJ2-7; 15 nucleotides match TRBD2. The CDR3 extends over 17 amino acids. Germline CDR1 SGHRS, CDR2 YFSETQ. After removal of 4 bases from V and 1 base from J, the junction contained 6 bases not matched to a gene. The CDR3 here is CASSLGTSGRLSYEQYF. DNA for the CDR3: TGCGCCAGCAGCCTCGGGACTAGCGGGAGGTTATCCTACGAGCAGTACTTC. Full variable domain (rest looked up from reference TRBV5-1 and TRBJ2-7): KAGVTQTPRYLIKTRGQQVTLSCSPISGHRSVSWYQQTPGQGLQFLFEYFSETQRNKGNFPGRFSGRQFSNSRSEMNVSTLELGDSALYLCASSLGTSGRLSYEQYFGPGTRLTVT.